This T cell receptor (beta chain) was found in a study of blood T cell repertoires in COVID-19. The wider study: The cDNA or gDNA used as material had been derived from T cells, B-cell-depleted T cells, or PBMCs.

V lost 4 bases, J lost 2 bases, and 8 bases lay in between. Germline V CDR1 and CDR2: SNHLY, FYNNEI. The CDR3 contains 13 residues. In the source study's methods: How many nucleated cells were present was estimated from reference gene primer amplification. Here immunoSEQ multiplex PCR was the method, and the copy in TCRdb shows in-frame clones only, minus some. From that table come the V and J calls and clone size; the DNA was used to work out D and trimming. The profile covers fewer than 150,000 clones, with about 85% appearing a single time and about an eighth taken by the ten largest. V is TRBV2 and J is TRBJ1-1; no definite D call. Sequencing used peripheral blood. The source is a human donor in a cohort sampled during active COVID-19. The CDR3 is CASSVRGNTEAFF. CDR3 nucleotide sequence: TGTGCCAGCAGTGTCCGAGGTAACACTGAAGCTTTCTTT.